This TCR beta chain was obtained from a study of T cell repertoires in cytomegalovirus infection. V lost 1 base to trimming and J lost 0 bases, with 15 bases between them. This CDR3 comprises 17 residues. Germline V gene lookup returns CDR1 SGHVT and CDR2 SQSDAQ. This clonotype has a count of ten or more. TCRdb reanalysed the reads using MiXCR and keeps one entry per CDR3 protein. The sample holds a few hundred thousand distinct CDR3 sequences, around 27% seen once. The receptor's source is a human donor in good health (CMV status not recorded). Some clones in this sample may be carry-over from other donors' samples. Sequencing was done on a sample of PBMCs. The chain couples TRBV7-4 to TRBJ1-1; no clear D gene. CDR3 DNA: TGTGCCAGCAGCTTAGTAGGGTGGGGTGGAATGAACACTGAAGCTTTCTTT. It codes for CASSLVGWGGMNTEAFF.